This is a list of T cell receptor beta chains from one sample in a study of cytomegalovirus exposure and HLA in healthy donors. Here immunoSEQ multiplex PCR was the method, and the copy in TCRdb shows in-frame clones only, minus some. Seen here are about 97,000 clones, 63% observed once, and the top ten hold under 5.5%. Sequences were obtained from PBMCs. The source of these receptors is a human donor in good health. Both conserved end residues are part of each CDR3. Fields, in order: D gene, J gene, clone size, V gene, CDR3 DNA, CDR3 protein. A D gene is named only where the DNA matches it firmly. Part of the rows lack a size; the others show once, few, many or a class for expanded clones.

>TRBD2|TRBJ2-2|-|TRBV5-4
TGTGCCAGCACCTCAAGCGGGAGAAACACCGGGGAGCTGTTTTTT
CASTSSGRNTGELFF
>-|TRBJ1-1|-|TRBV30
TGTGCCTGGTCGCAGGTGACTGAAGCTTTCTTT
CAWSQVTEAFF
>-|TRBJ2-1|once|TRBV7-9
TGTGCCAGCAGCTTGATACAGGGCGGGTTTAGCGAGCAGTTCTTC
CASSLIQGGFSEQFF
>-|TRBJ2-7|few|TRBV18
TGTGCCAGCTCACGAGGGAGGACATACGAGCAGTACTTC
CASSRGRTYEQYF
>-|TRBJ2-3|-|TRBV21-1
TGTGCCAGCAGCAAATACCTAGCGGGAGACGAGGTCGGAGATACGCAGTATTTT
CASSKYLAGDEVGDTQYF
>TRBD2|TRBJ2-1|-|TRBV9
TGTGCCAGCAGCCCGACTAGCGGGAGGAACAATGAGCAGTTCTTC
CASSPTSGRNNEQFF
>-|TRBJ2-4|-|TRBV29-1
TGCAGCGTTGCGGCAGGGGCGGCCAAAAACATTCAGTACTTC
CSVAAGAAKNIQYF
>TRBD2|TRBJ2-1|-|TRBV7-8
TGTGCCAGCAGCCGGAAGCGGGAATTGTCCTACAATGAGCAGTTCTTC
CASSRKRELSYNEQFF
>-|TRBJ2-3|few|TRBV5-1
TGCGCCAGCAGCCAAATCACAGATACGCAGTATTTT
CASSQITDTQYF
>TRBD1|TRBJ2-1|-|TRBV5-1
TGCGCCAGCAGAGGGGGCACGGCCTTCAATGAGCAGTTCTTC
CASRGGTAFNEQFF
>TRBD2|TRBJ2-1|-|TRBV25-1
TGTGCCAGCAGTGAAGAGTCTAGCGGGCCTTACAATGAGCAGTTCTTC
CASSEESSGPYNEQFF
>TRBD1|TRBJ1-6|-|TRBV10-3
TGTGCCATCAGTGATAGGATGGGACAGACTAATTCACCCCTCCACTTT
CAISDRMGQTNSPLHF
>-|TRBJ1-2|few|TRBV6-5
TGTGCCAGCAGTTTTTCGGGAAACTATGGCTACACCTTC
CASSFSGNYGYTF
>TRBD1|TRBJ1-1|-|TRBV27
TGTGCCAGCAGTCCTACACTACAGGGGGCGCGGGGAACTGAAGCTTTCTTT
CASSPTLQGARGTEAFF
>TRBD1|TRBJ1-4|-|TRBV19
TGTGCCAGTAGTCCTGGACAGGTTTTAAATGAAAAACTGTTTTTT
CASSPGQVLNEKLFF
>TRBD1|TRBJ1-5|few|TRBV16
TGTGCCAGCAGCCAAGGGACAGGGAACCAGCCCCAGCATTTT
CASSQGTGNQPQHF
>TRBD2|TRBJ2-1|few|TRBV5-4
TGTGCCAGCAGCGGGGCGGTTGGGAGGGCCCAGTTCTTC
CASSGAVGRAQFF
>-|TRBJ1-5|-|TRBV28
TGTGCCAGCACCATGGCGGGGGCCTACAATCAGCCCCAGCATTTT
CASTMAGAYNQPQHF
>TRBD2|TRBJ2-3|-|TRBV27
TGTGCCAGCACTCTACTTAGCGGGAGCTCAGATACGCAGTATTTT
CASTLLSGSSDTQYF